This TCR beta chain emerged from a study of OX40 agonist ivuxolimab in advanced cancers. Germline-derived CDR1 and CDR2 are SGHRS and YFSETQ. The CDR3 has 14 residues. V was cut by 2 bases and J by 1 base, with 9 bases left in between. Sequencing was performed with immunoSEQ multiplex PCR; in TCRdb, only in-frame clones are kept and a portion is missing. The data show approximately 70,000 clones, with 70% to 90% seen just once and nearly 8.5% held by the top ten. This specimen consisted of CD4+ or CD8+ T cells sorted from blood, obtained in a trial of the OX40 agonist ivuxolimab. V gene TRBV5-1 combines with J gene TRBJ1-1, with D tentatively TRBD1 (5 bases). The TCR was taken from an adult with an advanced solid tumor such as melanoma, head and neck, liver or kidney cancer. Here the CDR3 reads CASSFQGGNTEAFF. In DNA, the CDR3 is TGCGCCAGCAGCTTTCAGGGTGGGAACACTGAAGCTTTCTTT.